Below, 19 T cell receptor beta chains from the same sample are listed, as sequenced in a study of blood T cell repertoires in COVID-19. Clones were read by immunoSEQ multiplex PCR, and TCRdb kept only the in-frame ones, dropping some. This sample has under 500,000 clones; 85% to 90% occur once, and the top ten carry approximately 1.2%. Sequenced input: PBMCs or T cells enriched from blood (not recorded which). The receptors originated from a man aged 30-40 years who had recovered from COVID-19.

The chain combines TRBV19 with TRBJ2-1; maybe TRBD2 (5 bases). Germline assignment: CDR1 LNHDA and CDR2 SQIVND (reference sequence). The CDR3 sequence is 12 residues long. The V and J ends lost 0 bases and 15 bases respectively, with 12 bases between them. The CDR3 region has the DNA TGTGCCAGTAGTATAGATCGGGATATACTGTTCTTC. This encodes CASSIDRDILFF.

The chain links TRBV19 to TRBJ2-3; D might be TRBD2 (6 bases). V gave up 2 bases and J gave up 7 bases, with 13 bases separating them. This CDR3 comprises 14 residues. Germline values: CDR1 LNHDA, CDR2 SQIVND (reference sequence). CDR3 residues: CASSIWGDENTQYF. The CDR3, as DNA: TGTGCCAGTAGTATATGGGGGGACGAGAATACGCAGTATTTT.

The rearrangement links TRBV6-5 to TRBJ1-2; TRBD1 matches 10 bases. J was trimmed by 4 bases and V by 6 bases; bases with no gene match: 5. CDR1 and CDR2 from the germline V gene are MNHEY and SVGAGI. The CDR3 runs to 14 residues. The CDR3 here is CASSRTGGIYGYTF. The CDR3 nucleotides read TGTGCCAGCAGCCGGACAGGGGGGATCTATGGCTACACCTTC.

V is TRBV27 and J is TRBJ2-5; 10 nucleotides match TRBD2. Per the germline V gene, CDR1 is MNHEY and CDR2 is SMNVEV (reference sequence). The junction had 6 bases not matched to a gene; V was cut back by 6 bases and J by 5 bases. This CDR3 region has 14 residues. The chain's CDR3 is CASRPTSGIETQYF. Here the CDR3 DNA reads TGTGCCAGCAGGCCCACTAGCGGGATTGAGACCCAGTACTTC.

This chain uses TRBV29-1 with TRBJ2-5; D is ambiguous. V was cut by 4 bases and J by 1 base, with 13 bases left in between. The CDR3 length is 14 residues. Germline assignment: CDR1 SQVTM and CDR2 ANQGSEA. In DNA, the CDR3 is TGCAGCGTTGTATATCTAAGCATCCAAGAGACCCAGTACTTC. It specifies CSVVYLSIQETQYF.

V and J are TRBV2 and TRBJ2-5; the match to TRBD2 covers 13 bases. This CDR3 has 15 residues. Trimming removed 6 bases from V and 5 bases from J; junction bases left unmatched: 6. From germline, CDR1 is SNHLY and CDR2 FYNNEI. The CDR3 DNA is TGTGCCAGCAGGCGGGGACTAGCGGGAATCGAGACCCAGTACTTC. The encoded protein is CASRRGLAGIETQYF.

The rearrangement uses TRBV5-6 and TRBJ2-3; D is undetermined. V gave up 1 base and J gave up 2 bases, with 14 bases separating them. Per germline, CDR1 SGHDT and CDR2 YYEEEE. CDR3 length equals 16 residues. As DNA, the CDR3 is TGTGCCAGCAGCTTGAGTGGAGTCAGATCCACAGATACGCAGTATTTT. As protein: CASSLSGVRSTDTQYF.

This chain connects TRBV4-2 to TRBJ2-2, with TRBD2 identical over 7 bases. Germline V gene data show CDR1 as LGHNA and CDR2 as YNFKEQ. The V segment lost 6 bases and the J segment 7 bases; nucleotides outside the gene matches: 11. This CDR3 has 15 amino acids. The CDR3 sequence is CASSRLAGDIGELFF. The DNA of the CDR3 is TGTGCCAGCAGTCGACTCGCGGGAGATATCGGGGAGCTGTTTTTT.

The chain links TRBV27 to TRBJ1-1; D possibly corresponds to TRBD1 (5 bases). CDR1 and CDR2 (germline): MNHEY, SMNVEV (reference sequence). V was pared by 1 base and J by 8 bases, with 14 bases between. The CDR3 totals 14 residues. CDR3 sequence reads: CASSLFQGSAEAFF. The CDR3 DNA sequence: TGTGCCAGCAGTTTATTTCAGGGATCAGCCGAAGCTTTCTTT.

This chain uses TRBV5-6 with TRBJ1-1; unclear D gene. The CDR3 runs to 11 residues. Trimming took 2 bases from V and 8 from J, leaving 7 bases between them. Germline-derived CDR1 and CDR2 are SGHDT and YYEEEE. The CDR3 DNA follows: TGTGCCAGCAGCTTATCCGGGGAAGCTTTCTTT. Protein: CASSLSGEAFF.

The V call is TRBV9, the J call TRBJ2-1; 8 nucleotides line up with TRBD1. Germline V gives CDR1 SGDLS, CDR2 YYNGEE. Trimming removed 4 bases from V and 0 bases from J; junction bases left unmatched: 9. The length of the CDR3 is 17 residues. The CDR3, as DNA: TGTGCCAGCAGCCCACGGACAGGGTTGAGCTCCTACAATGAGCAGTTCTTC. This codes for CASSPRTGLSSYNEQFF. Based on the CDR3 plus reference TRBV9 and TRBJ2-1, the full variable domain is DSGVTQTPKHLITATGQRVTLRCSPRSGDLSVYWYQQSLDQGLQFLIQYYNGEERAKGNILERFSAQQFPDLHSELNLSSLELGDSALYFCASSPRTGLSSYNEQFFGPGTRLTVL.

V is TRBV18 and J is TRBJ1-1; D is possibly TRBD1 (5 bases). Germline V gene sequence: CDR1 KGHSH, CDR2 LQKENI. The length of the CDR3 is 17 residues. The V and J ends lost 4 bases and 0 bases respectively, with 18 bases between them. The CDR3 region is CASSQPPGEGLNTEAFF. Written as DNA, the CDR3 is TGTGCCAGCTCACAGCCGCCGGGGGAGGGTTTGAACACTGAAGCTTTCTTT.

The J gene is TRBJ2-7, the V gene TRBV19, with no clear D. The CDR3 runs 14 residues. Germline values: CDR1 LNHDA, CDR2 SQIVND (reference sequence). Trimming removed 3 bases at V and 0 bases at J, with 9 bases between. The DNA for the CDR3 is TGTGCCAGTAGTATTGACACGAGCTCCTACGAGCAGTACTTC. Translation gives CASSIDTSSYEQYF. Drawing the rest from reference TRBV19 and TRBJ2-7, the complete variable domain is DGGITQSPKYLFRKEGQNVTLSCEQNLNHDAMYWYRQDPGQGLRLIYYSQIVNDFQKGDIAEGYSVSREKKESFPLTVTSAQKNPTAFYLCASSIDTSSYEQYFGPGTRLTVT.

The chain is built from TRBV7-9 and TRBJ1-1; possibly TRBD1 for D (6 bases). The V gene's germline CDR1 is SEHNR and CDR2 FQNEAQ (reference sequence). Trimming took 4 bases from V and 5 from J, leaving 17 bases between them. This CDR3 is 15 amino acids long. The CDR3: CASSSQGGVGTEAFF. The CDR3 DNA reads TGTGCCAGCAGCTCCCAAGGGGGGGTGGGAACTGAAGCTTTCTTT.

V is TRBV27 and J is TRBJ2-7; 7 nucleotides agree with TRBD2. The CDR3 is 11 amino acids. The trim removed 8 bases at V and 4 bases at J, leaving 2 bases unmatched. Looked up from germline, CDR1 is MNHEY and CDR2 is SMNVEV (reference sequence). The CDR3 reads CASWGGYEQYF. CDR3 in DNA: TGTGCCAGCTGGGGGGGTTACGAGCAGTACTTC.

The gene calls are TRBV7-2 and TRBJ1-6; tentative D call: TRBD1 (6 bases). Trimming left V 5 bases short and J 5 bases short, with 22 bases between. Germline V gene data show CDR1 as SGHTA and CDR2 as FQGNSA. The CDR3 covers 18 residues. The DNA for the CDR3 is TGTGCCAGCAGCCCGAATAACTGGGGGGGGGCGGATAATTCACCCCTCCACTTT. Protein: CASSPNNWGGADNSPLHF.

The V call is TRBV12-5, the J call TRBJ1-1, with unresolved D. Germline V gene sequence: CDR1 LGHNT, CDR2 FRNRAP. The CDR3 is 15 residues long. Trimming cost V 6 bases and J 4 bases, with 18 bases left between them. For the CDR3, the DNA is TGTGCTAGTGGACCTTCCCCAACAGTTGGCACTGAAGCTTTCTTT. Amino acids: CASGPSPTVGTEAFF.

The gene calls are TRBV29-1 and TRBJ1-2; tentatively, D is TRBD1 (5 bases). Germline V gene sequence: CDR1 SQVTM, CDR2 ANQGSEA. The CDR3 is 12 residues long. V was pared by 7 bases and J by 0 bases, with 9 bases between. The CDR3 spells CSATETNYGYTF. For the CDR3, the DNA is TGCAGCGCGACAGAGACTAACTATGGCTACACCTTC.

The DNA for the CDR3 is TGTGCCAGCACACAGGGGGACTTCACCTACGAGCAGTACTTC. Amino acid sequence: CASTQGDFTYEQYF. This chain links TRBV25-1 with TRBJ2-7, with 8 bases aligning to TRBD1. The CDR3 totals 14 residues. The germline gives CDR1 MGHDK, CDR2 SYGVNS. V lost 7 bases, J lost 2 bases, and 7 bases stayed unmatched.